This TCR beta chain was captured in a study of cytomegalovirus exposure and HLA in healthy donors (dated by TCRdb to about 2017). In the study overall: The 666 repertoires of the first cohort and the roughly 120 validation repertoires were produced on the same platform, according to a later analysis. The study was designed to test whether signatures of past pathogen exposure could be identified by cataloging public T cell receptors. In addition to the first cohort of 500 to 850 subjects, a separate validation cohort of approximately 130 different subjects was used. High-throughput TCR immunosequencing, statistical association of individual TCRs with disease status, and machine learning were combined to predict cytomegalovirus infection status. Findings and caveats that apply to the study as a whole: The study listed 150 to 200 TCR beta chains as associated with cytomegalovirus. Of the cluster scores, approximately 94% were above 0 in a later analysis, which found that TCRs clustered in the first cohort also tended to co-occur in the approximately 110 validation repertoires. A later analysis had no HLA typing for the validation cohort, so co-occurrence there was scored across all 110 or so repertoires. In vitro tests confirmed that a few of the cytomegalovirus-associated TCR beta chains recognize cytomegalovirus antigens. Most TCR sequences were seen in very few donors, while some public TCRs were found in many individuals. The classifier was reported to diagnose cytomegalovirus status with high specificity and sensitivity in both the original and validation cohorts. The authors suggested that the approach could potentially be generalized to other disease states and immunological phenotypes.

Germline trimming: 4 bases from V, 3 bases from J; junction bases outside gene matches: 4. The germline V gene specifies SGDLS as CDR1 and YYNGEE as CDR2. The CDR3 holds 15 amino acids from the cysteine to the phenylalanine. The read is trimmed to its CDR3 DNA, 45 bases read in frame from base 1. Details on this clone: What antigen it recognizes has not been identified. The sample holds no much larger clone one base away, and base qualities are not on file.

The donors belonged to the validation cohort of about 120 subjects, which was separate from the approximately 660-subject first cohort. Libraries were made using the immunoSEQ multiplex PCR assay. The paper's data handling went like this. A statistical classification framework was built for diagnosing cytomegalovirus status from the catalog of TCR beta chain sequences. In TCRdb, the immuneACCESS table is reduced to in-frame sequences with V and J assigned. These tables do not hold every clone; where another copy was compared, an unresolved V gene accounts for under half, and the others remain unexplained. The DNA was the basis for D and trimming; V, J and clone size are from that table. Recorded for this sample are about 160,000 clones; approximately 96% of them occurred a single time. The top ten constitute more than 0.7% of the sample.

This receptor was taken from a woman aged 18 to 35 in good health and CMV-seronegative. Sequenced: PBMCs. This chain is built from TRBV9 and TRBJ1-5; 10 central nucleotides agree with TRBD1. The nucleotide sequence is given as TGTGCCAGCAGCACCGGGACAGGGGTCAATCAGCCCCAGCATTTT. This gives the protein CASSTGTGVNQPQHF.